These T cell receptor beta chains were read from a single sample in a study of T cells in Graves' hyperthyroidism and ophthalmopathy. TCRdb re-analysed the multiplex PCR reads in MiXCR, keeping a single row per CDR3 protein. The sample has more than 300,000 distinct CDR3 sequences, approximately 14% seen once. Sequencing input: blood. Every receptor here comes from a woman aged 25-40 years with Graves' hyperthyroidism. Each CDR3 is given with its conserved first and last residue. The D gene is left open where the match is weak. Clone size is shown for a subset of rows, as once, few, many or a class of expanded clone.

d_gene: TRBD2
len: 15
v_gene: TRBV5-1
j_gene: TRBJ2-1
abundance: many
CDR3nt: TGCGCCAGCAGCCCGACCGGGACTACATACAATGAGCAGTTCTTC
CDR3aa: CASSPTGTTYNEQFF

d_gene: .
len: 11
v_gene: TRBV27
j_gene: TRBJ2-7
abundance: .
CDR3nt: TGTGCCAGCAGTTCAGGCGCCGAGCAGTACTTC
CDR3aa: CASSSGAEQYF

d_gene: .
len: 17
v_gene: TRBV20-1
j_gene: TRBJ1-5
abundance: .
CDR3nt: TGCAGTGCTAGAGTAGGGGGGCCCCATTATAGCAATCAGCCCCAGCATTTT
CDR3aa: CSARVGGPHYSNQPQHF

d_gene: .
len: 13
v_gene: TRBV28
j_gene: TRBJ2-3
abundance: many
CDR3nt: TGTGCCAGCAGACGCGGAAGCACAGATACGCAGTATTTT
CDR3aa: CASRRGSTDTQYF

d_gene: .
len: 16
v_gene: TRBV19
j_gene: TRBJ2-7
abundance: many
CDR3nt: TGTGCCACTTCCCCGGGGTTTGGGAAGGCGCTCTACGAGCAGTACTTC
CDR3aa: CATSPGFGKALYEQYF

d_gene: .
len: 12
v_gene: TRBV20-1
j_gene: TRBJ2-5
abundance: many
CDR3nt: TGCAGTGCTTTCCCGATCGGGGAGACCCAGTACTTC
CDR3aa: CSAFPIGETQYF

d_gene: .
len: 16
v_gene: TRBV10-3
j_gene: TRBJ2-3
abundance: .
CDR3nt: TGTGCCATCAGTGGGTGGTCCGGAGGGGGCACAGATACGCAGTATTTT
CDR3aa: CAISGWSGGGTDTQYF

d_gene: TRBD1
len: 16
v_gene: TRBV7-2
j_gene: TRBJ2-2
abundance: .
CDR3nt: TGTGCCAGCAGCTCAACAGGGGGCTTTAACACCGGGGAGCTGTTTTTT
CDR3aa: CASSSTGGFNTGELFF

d_gene: .
len: 17
v_gene: TRBV20-1
j_gene: TRBJ2-7
abundance: .
CDR3nt: TGCAGTGCTAGAGATTGGAATTTTGGGGGAGTAGGGGGCGAGCAGTACTTC
CDR3aa: CSARDWNFGGVGGEQYF

d_gene: .
len: 15
v_gene: TRBV6-2/TRBV6-3
j_gene: TRBJ2-2
abundance: few
CDR3nt: TGTGCCAGCAGGAGGGGGGGGGCGGACACCGGGGAGCTGTTTTTT
CDR3aa: CASRRGGADTGELFF

d_gene: TRBD2
len: 16
v_gene: TRBV27
j_gene: TRBJ2-1
abundance: .
CDR3nt: TGTGCCAGCAGTTTTAGTATCGGGACTAGCGCCAATGGGCAGTTCTTC
CDR3aa: CASSFSIGTSANGQFF

d_gene: .
len: 11
v_gene: TRBV30
j_gene: TRBJ1-1
abundance: many
CDR3nt: TGTGCCTGGGGGGGACCAACTGAAGCTTTCTTT
CDR3aa: CAWGGPTEAFF

d_gene: .
len: 14
v_gene: TRBV20-1
j_gene: TRBJ2-2
abundance: .
CDR3nt: TGCAGTGCCACAGACAGGGAGGGGACCGGGGAGCTGTTTTTT
CDR3aa: CSATDREGTGELFF

d_gene: TRBD2
len: 16
v_gene: TRBV4-3
j_gene: TRBJ2-7
abundance: few
CDR3nt: TGCGCCAGCAGCCAAGATTGGGCGGGAGGAGGAGACGAGCAGTACTTC
CDR3aa: CASSQDWAGGGDEQYF

d_gene: .
len: 13
v_gene: TRBV30
j_gene: TRBJ2-5
abundance: .
CDR3nt: TGTGCCTGGAGTGTTGGCGCCGGGAAGACCCAGTACTTC
CDR3aa: CAWSVGAGKTQYF

d_gene: .
len: 15
v_gene: TRBV12-5
j_gene: TRBJ2-1
abundance: many
CDR3nt: TGTGCTAGTGGTTTTGGGCAAAACTCCTACAATGAGCAGTTCTTC
CDR3aa: CASGFGQNSYNEQFF

d_gene: .
len: 14
v_gene: TRBV7-3
j_gene: TRBJ2-1
abundance: .
CDR3nt: TGTGCCAGCAGCCAAACGGGACTCTACAATGAGCAGTTCTTC
CDR3aa: CASSQTGLYNEQFF

d_gene: .
len: 15
v_gene: TRBV7-2
j_gene: TRBJ2-7
abundance: many
CDR3nt: TGTGCCAGCAGCTTATCGCGGGGTAGGACCTACGAGCAGTACTTC
CDR3aa: CASSLSRGRTYEQYF

d_gene: .
len: 15
v_gene: TRBV6-2/TRBV6-3
j_gene: TRBJ2-7
abundance: few
CDR3nt: TGTGCCAGCAGTTCTAGAGACGTACGAATGTGGGAGCAGTACTTC
CDR3aa: CASSSRDVRMWEQYF

d_gene: .
len: 14
v_gene: TRBV28
j_gene: TRBJ2-5
abundance: many
CDR3nt: TGTGCCAGCAGTTTATTCGAGGGAACAGAGACCCAGTACTTC
CDR3aa: CASSLFEGTETQYF

d_gene: .
len: 18
v_gene: TRBV12-3/TRBV12-4
j_gene: TRBJ2-5
abundance: .
CDR3nt: TGTGCCTGCAGTTTTGATTGGGCGGTCACGGGATCAGGGGAGACCCAGTACTTC
CDR3aa: CACSFDWAVTGSGETQYF

d_gene: .
len: 19
v_gene: TRBV27
j_gene: TRBJ1-1
abundance: many
CDR3nt: TGTGCCAGCAGCCGAACTTTTGACATTTTCGCACCAATGAACACTGAAGCTTTCTTT
CDR3aa: CASSRTFDIFAPMNTEAFF

d_gene: .
len: 14
v_gene: TRBV28
j_gene: TRBJ2-1
abundance: many
CDR3nt: TGTGCCAGCACCGGGGTGGGTTCCTACAATGAGCAGTTCTTC
CDR3aa: CASTGVGSYNEQFF

d_gene: TRBD2
len: 15
v_gene: TRBV7-9
j_gene: TRBJ2-7
abundance: few
CDR3nt: TGTGCCAGCTTAAATAGCGGGAGGGCTGCTGGAGAGCAGTACTTC
CDR3aa: CASLNSGRAAGEQYF

d_gene: TRBD2
len: 14
v_gene: TRBV19
j_gene: TRBJ2-1
abundance: .
CDR3nt: TGTGCCAGTAGTATGCGAGCGGGAGCGGATGAGCAGTTCTTC
CDR3aa: CASSMRAGADEQFF